The table lists the clone carrying this T cell receptor (beta chain) with a count of one. Its antigen is not identified. This sample includes further DNA sequences coding for the same CDR3. The record originates from a study of neoadjuvant anti-PD-1 for oral cavity cancer. Study summary: Non-progressing patients received a fourth nivolumab dose near day 43, then surgery on days 50-56.

General study results and limits: TCR analyses covered only a few patients per response group.

Blood libraries mostly used roughly 0.5 ug genomic DNA, six replicates each. Profiling relied on immunoSEQ multiplex PCR, and the TCRdb table lists in-frame clones only, not all of them. This table has over 65,000 clones, around 85% appearing once. Time point denoted: after neoadjuvant nivolumab, at surgical resection. Patients were newly diagnosed with stage II-IVA oral cavity squamous cell carcinoma without prior systemic or radiation treatment. This TCR derives from a person between 40 and 80 years old with oral cavity squamous cell carcinoma. The material sequenced was PBMCs, taken after nivolumab (anti-PD-1) treatment.

Here the CDR3 DNA reads TGTGCCAGTACGTCCGCAGGGTCAAATCAGCCCCAGCATTTT. Residues: CASTSAGSNQPQHF. This rearrangement joins TRBV19 to TRBJ1-5; possibly TRBD1 for D (5 bases). Per germline, CDR1 LNHDA and CDR2 SQIVND (reference sequence). This CDR3 is 14 amino acids long. V lost 7 bases and J 4 bases, leaving 14 bases between the germline ends. Full variable domain (outside the CDR3, taken from reference TRBV19 and TRBJ1-5): DGGITQSPKYLFRKEGQNVTLSCEQNLNHDAMYWYRQDPGQGLRLIYYSQIVNDFQKGDIAEGYSVSREKKESFPLTVTSAQKNPTAFYLCASTSAGSNQPQHFGDGTRLSIL.